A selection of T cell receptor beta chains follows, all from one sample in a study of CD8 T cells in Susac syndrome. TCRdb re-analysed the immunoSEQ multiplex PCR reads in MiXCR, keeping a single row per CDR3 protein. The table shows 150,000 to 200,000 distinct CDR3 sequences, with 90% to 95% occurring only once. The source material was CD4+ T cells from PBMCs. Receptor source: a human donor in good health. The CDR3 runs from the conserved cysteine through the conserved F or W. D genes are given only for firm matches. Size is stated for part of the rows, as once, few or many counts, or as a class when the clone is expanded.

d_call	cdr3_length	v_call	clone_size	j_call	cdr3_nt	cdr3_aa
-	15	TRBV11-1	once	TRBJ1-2	TGTGCCAGCAGCCCCCGGGACGGACTTAACTATGGCTACACCTTC	CASSPRDGLNYGYTF
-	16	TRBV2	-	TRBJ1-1	TGTGCCAGCAGTGTCAATGGGGGGCAGGAGGGCACTGAAGCTTTCTTT	CASSVNGGQEGTEAFF
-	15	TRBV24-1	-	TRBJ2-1	TGTGCCACCAGTGAGCACGGAAGACAGATCGATGAGCAGTTCTTC	CATSEHGRQIDEQFF
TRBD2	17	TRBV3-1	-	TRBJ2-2	TGTGCCAGCGGGACTAGCGGGGCTTCGACAAACACCGGGGAGCTGTTTTTT	CASGTSGASTNTGELFF
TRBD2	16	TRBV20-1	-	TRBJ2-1	TGCAGTGCTAGACCGGGACTAGCGGGGACTTACAATGAGCAGTTCTTC	CSARPGLAGTYNEQFF
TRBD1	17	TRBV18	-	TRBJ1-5	TGTGCCAGCTCACCGGTTCCAACGGAGGGGGCTATGAAGCCCCAGCATTTT	CASSPVPTEGAMKPQHF
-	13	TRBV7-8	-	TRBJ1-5	TGTGCCAGCAGCTTAAGCCAGAATCAGCCCCAGCATTTT	CASSLSQNQPQHF
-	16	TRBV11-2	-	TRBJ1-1	TGTGCCAGCAGCGGCCAGGGGACAACCATGAACACTGAAGCTTTCTTT	CASSGQGTTMNTEAFF
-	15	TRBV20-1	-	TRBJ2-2	TGCAGTGCAGAAGAAGGGGGACCCCATCCCGGGGAGCTGTTTTTT	CSAEEGGPHPGELFF
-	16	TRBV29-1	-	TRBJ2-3	TGCAGCGTTGAAGGAGGACAGACGGGTGGCACAGATACGCAGTATTTT	CSVEGGQTGGTDTQYF
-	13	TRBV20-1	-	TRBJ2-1	TGCAGTGCTAGAACGGGGACCTACAATGAGCAGTTCTTC	CSARTGTYNEQFF
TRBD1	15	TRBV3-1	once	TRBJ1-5	TGTGCCAGCAGCCAAGGGACAGGGGGGAATCAGCCCCAGCATTTT	CASSQGTGGNQPQHF
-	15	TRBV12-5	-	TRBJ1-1	TGTGCTAGTGGTTTGGTAGTAGGGAAGGGAACTGAAGCTTTCTTT	CASGLVVGKGTEAFF
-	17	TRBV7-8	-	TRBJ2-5	TGTGCCAGCAGCTTAGGGGGAACCGGGACGAAGGAAGAGACCCAGTACTTC	CASSLGGTGTKEETQYF
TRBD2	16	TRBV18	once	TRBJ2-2	TGTGCCAGCTCATCGACGGGACTAGCGAACACCGGGGAGCTGTTTTTT	CASSSTGLANTGELFF
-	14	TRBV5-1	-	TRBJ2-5	TGCGCCAGCAGCTTGGCCGGGAATCAAGAGACCCAGTACTTC	CASSLAGNQETQYF
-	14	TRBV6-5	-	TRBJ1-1	TGTGCCAGCAGTTCCAGGGACCAGAACACTGAAGCTTTCTTT	CASSSRDQNTEAFF
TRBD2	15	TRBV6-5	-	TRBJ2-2	TGTGCCAGCACCTGGACTAGCGGTTACACCGGGGAGCTGTTTTTT	CASTWTSGYTGELFF
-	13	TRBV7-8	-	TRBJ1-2	TGTGCCAGCAGCTTTGTAAACGGGGATGGCTACACCTTC	CASSFVNGDGYTF
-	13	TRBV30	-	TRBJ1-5	TGTGCCTGGAGTGTCCGCACCAATCAGCCCCAGCATTTT	CAWSVRTNQPQHF
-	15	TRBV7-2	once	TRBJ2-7	TGTGCCAGCAGCTTGTCGGGGACGGGTTCCTACGAGCAGTACTTC	CASSLSGTGSYEQYF
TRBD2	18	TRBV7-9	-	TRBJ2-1	TGTGCCAGCAGCTTCCTCCGGGTAGCGGGGGGCCCTTACAATGAGCAGTTCTTC	CASSFLRVAGGPYNEQFF
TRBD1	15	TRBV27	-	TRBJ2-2	TGTGCCAGCAGTCCTTGGGACAGGTCCGCAGGGGAGCTGTTTTTT	CASSPWDRSAGELFF
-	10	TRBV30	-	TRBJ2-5	TGTGCCTGGACAAAAGAGACCCAGTACTTC	CAWTKETQYF
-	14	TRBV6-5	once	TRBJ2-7	TGTGCCAGCAGCCTGGGTGGAATTCTCTACGAGCAGTACTTC	CASSLGGILYEQYF
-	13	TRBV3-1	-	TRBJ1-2	TGTGCCAGCAGCCAAGGAAGGGCCTATGGCTACACCTTC	CASSQGRAYGYTF
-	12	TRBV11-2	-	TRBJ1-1	TGTGCCAGCAGCTTAGTATCGGGGGAAGCTTTCTTT	CASSLVSGEAFF
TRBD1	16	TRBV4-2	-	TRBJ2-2	TGTGCCAGCAGCCCTGGGACAGGGGCGAAGGCCGGGGAGCTGTTTTTT	CASSPGTGAKAGELFF